The 25 T cell receptor beta chains given below trace back to one sample, sequenced in a study of shared T cell receptors in the human thymus. The table came from immunoSEQ multiplex PCR; TCRdb's copy has only in-frame clones and leaves some out. The sample has 700,000 or so clones, 75% to 90% seen once. In addition, the sample was reused for a study of human thymus T cells.

Sequencing was done on a sample of thymocytes. All receptors come from a girl less than two years old with a congenital heart defect.

About this clone: One junction end disagrees with the germline gene, perhaps due to a read error. The V call is TRBV25-1, the J call TRBJ1-4; 8 bases are shared with TRBD1. Looked up from germline, CDR1 is MGHDK and CDR2 is SYGVNS. The CDR3 covers 15 residues. The CDR3 DNA reads TGTGCCAGCACTCCCCCGACAGGGGAAAATGGAAAACTGTTTTTT. Translated: CASTPPTGENGKLFF.

This clone is a singleton in its sample. The chain employs TRBV18 and TRBJ1-2, with 10 bases that match TRBD1. CDR1 and CDR2 from the germline V gene are KGHSH and LQKENI. The CDR3 sequence is 16 residues long. Trimming cost V 6 bases and J 3 bases; bases outside gene matches: 10. Here the CDR3 reads CASSPETGGHHYGYTF. The CDR3, as DNA: TGTGCCAGCTCGCCTGAGACAGGGGGCCACCACTATGGCTACACCTTC.

This rearrangement joins TRBV2 to TRBJ2-7; TRBD2 is a possible D gene (6 bases). The germline V and J ends were trimmed by 0 bases and 2 bases, with 8 bases remaining between them. The germline V gene has CDR1 SNHLY and CDR2 FYNNEI. The CDR3 consists of 14 residues. The CDR3 spells CASSEASGTYEQYF. DNA of the CDR3: TGTGCCAGCAGTGAAGCTAGCGGCACCTACGAGCAGTACTTC.

The chain recombines TRBV7-9 with TRBJ1-2; 7 bases line up with TRBD1. CDR1 and CDR2 from the germline V gene are SEHNR and FQNEAQ (reference sequence). This CDR3 spans 18 amino acids. Trimming removed 7 bases from V and 4 bases from J; junction bases left unmatched: 21. CDR3: CASTYQSQDRSWVYGYTF. CDR3 DNA: TGTGCCAGCACCTACCAGTCACAGGACAGGTCCTGGGTCTATGGCTACACCTTC.

The chain carries TRBV18 and TRBJ1-6; D not resolved. Between the trimmed V and J ends, which lost 3 bases and 0 bases, there was a span of 15 bases. CDR1 is KGHSH, CDR2 LQKENI, per germline. The CDR3 is 18 residues long. As DNA, the CDR3 is TGTGCCAGCTCACCCGCTAACACCCGGGGCTCCTATAATTCACCCCTCCACTTT. The encoded protein is CASSPANTRGSYNSPLHF.

This rearrangement joins TRBV4-1 to TRBJ1-5, with a possible D match to TRBD1 (5 bases). Germline assignment: CDR1 MGHRA and CDR2 YSYEKL. The CDR3 runs to 16 residues. Trimming took 0 bases from V and 7 from J, leaving 16 bases between them. This CDR3 reads CASSQDKLTVMQPQHF. The CDR3 DNA reads TGCGCCAGCAGCCAAGATAAGTTGACAGTGATGCAGCCCCAGCATTTT.

The chain joins TRBV4-1 to TRBJ1-2; 7 bases line up with TRBD1. Per germline, CDR1 MGHRA and CDR2 YSYEKL. CDR3 size: 16 residues. The J segment lost 4 bases and the V segment lost 0 bases, leaving 8 bases of the junction unmatched. The CDR3 spells CASSQDGKTGPYGYTF. CDR3 DNA sequence: TGCGCCAGCAGCCAAGATGGTAAGACAGGGCCCTATGGCTACACCTTC.

The chain couples TRBV6-1 to TRBJ2-3; 9 bases fit TRBD2. The CDR3 has 12 residues. V shed 8 bases and J 5 bases; nucleotides not matched to a gene: 2. Germline-derived CDR1 and CDR2 are MNHNS and SASEGT. In DNA, the CDR3 is TGTGCCAGCGGGACTAGCCAAGATACGCAGTATTTT. Its translation: CASGTSQDTQYF.

The V call is TRBV4-3, the J call TRBJ2-7; possible D gene TRBD2, 5 bases. V lost 0 bases to trimming and J lost 4 bases, with 7 bases between them. The CDR3 is 13 amino acids. CDR1 and CDR2 (germline): LGHNA, YSLEER. The CDR3 DNA reads TGCGCCAGCAGCCAAGATTCGGGGTACGAGCAGTACTTC. This codes for CASSQDSGYEQYF.

This rearrangement joins TRBV7-9 to TRBJ1-1; no reliable D call. The germline gives CDR1 SEHNR, CDR2 FQNEAQ (reference sequence). The CDR3 consists of 13 residues. The V and J ends lost 8 bases and 1 base respectively, with 11 bases between them. The CDR3 spells CASAPTGNTEAFF. CDR3 sequence (DNA): TGTGCCAGCGCCCCGACGGGGAACACTGAAGCTTTCTTT.

The V call is TRBV28, the J call TRBJ1-2; 8 nucleotides line up with TRBD1. This CDR3 has 18 residues. Germline loops: CDR1 MDHEN, CDR2 SYDVKM. J lost 1 base, V lost 5 bases, and 15 bases had no gene match. The CDR3 is CASSTNKFGTGNNYGYTF. The CDR3 region has the DNA TGTGCCAGCAGTACGAATAAATTTGGGACAGGAAATAACTATGGCTACACCTTC.

The rearrangement joins TRBV25-1 to TRBJ1-1; D might be TRBD1 (5 bases). CDR3 length: 13 amino acids. Trimming cost V 6 bases and J 4 bases, with 12 bases left between them. Per the germline V gene, CDR1 is MGHDK and CDR2 is SYGVNS. The CDR3 is CASRNRPVTEAFF. CDR3 coding DNA: TGTGCCAGCAGGAACAGGCCCGTCACTGAAGCTTTCTTT.

The J gene is TRBJ2-1, the V gene TRBV7-3, with 10 nucleotides matching TRBD2. CDR3 length: 21 residues. The V gene's germline CDR1 is SGHTA and CDR2 FQGTGA. The trim removed 4 bases at V and 7 bases at J, leaving 25 bases unmatched. This CDR3 is CASSSLRSVRSSSGGGNEQFF. As DNA, the CDR3 is TGTGCCAGCAGCTCCCTCCGAAGTGTTCGTTCGTCTAGCGGGGGTGGGAATGAGCAGTTCTTC.

The V gene is TRBV4-2, the J gene TRBJ2-1, with TRBD1 matching over 10 bases. The CDR3 extends over 19 amino acids. J was trimmed by 0 bases and V by 6 bases; bases with no gene match: 14. CDR1 LGHNA and CDR2 YNFKEQ come from the germline V gene. CDR3 region: CASRHGQGESLSSYNEQFF. DNA of the CDR3: TGTGCCAGCAGGCACGGACAGGGGGAGAGCTTGAGCTCCTACAATGAGCAGTTCTTC.

CDR3 DNA sequence: TGTGCCAGCAGCTTACAGGGGTCGGTTAACTATGGCTACACCTTC. Encoded protein: CASSLQGSVNYGYTF. The rearrangement uses TRBV7-8 and TRBJ1-2; TRBD1 might be the D (6 bases). The CDR3 contains 15 residues. Germline CDR1 is SGHVS and CDR2 is FQNEAQ. Trimming removed 2 bases at V and 1 base at J, with 11 bases between.

The J gene is TRBJ1-2, the V gene TRBV6-5, with 8 bases matching TRBD1. Germline trimming cut 2 bases from V and 12 bases from J; bases unmatched to any gene: 8. The CDR3 is made up of 13 amino acids. Germline CDR1 MNHEY, CDR2 SVGAGI. CDR3 amino acids: CASSYRGQGMDTF. CDR3 in DNA: TGTGCCAGCAGTTACCGAGGACAGGGAATGGACACCTTC.

This chain joins TRBV27 and TRBJ1-1, with D tentatively TRBD1 (6 bases). Trimming removed 6 bases at V and 0 bases at J, with 14 bases between. The CDR3 has 15 residues. Germline assignment: CDR1 MNHEY and CDR2 SMNVEV (reference sequence). CDR3: CASSPEGHLNTEAFF. In DNA, the CDR3 is TGTGCCAGCAGCCCAGAGGGACACCTGAACACTGAAGCTTTCTTT.

The J gene is TRBJ1-4, the V gene TRBV7-8, with D possibly being TRBD1 (6 bases). CDR3 length: 15 residues. V was shortened by 1 base and J by 3 bases, with 9 bases between the two germline ends. Germline assignment: CDR1 SGHVS and CDR2 FQNEAQ. The CDR3 loop reads CASSLGGRANEKLFF. In DNA form, the CDR3 reads TGTGCCAGCAGCTTAGGGGGGCGTGCTAATGAAAAACTGTTTTTT.

The V call is TRBV10-1, the J call TRBJ2-2, with 9 bases aligning to TRBD2. The J segment lost 3 bases and the V segment lost 6 bases, leaving 2 bases of the junction unmatched. Germline loops: CDR1 WNHNN, CDR2 SYGVQD (reference sequence). The CDR3 has 14 amino acids. DNA of the CDR3: TGCGCCAGCAGGGCTAGCGGGGACACCGGGGAGCTGTTTTTT. Translation: CASRASGDTGELFF.

This clone was seen a handful of times. The V gene is TRBV4-1, the J gene TRBJ1-4; 7 bases map to TRBD1. The CDR3 length is 18 residues. Trimming cost V 0 bases and J 3 bases; bases outside gene matches: 10. Germline lookup yields CDR1 MGHRA and CDR2 YSYEKL. The CDR3 here is CASSQERQGKPANEKLFF. The CDR3 nucleotides are TGCGCCAGCAGCCAAGAACGACAGGGCAAACCGGCTAATGAAAAACTGTTTTTT.

V usage is TRBV7-8 and J usage is TRBJ1-2; D is possibly TRBD1 (6 bases). This CDR3 comprises 15 residues. Germline-derived CDR1 and CDR2 are SGHVS and FQNEAQ. The V and J ends lost 5 bases and 4 bases respectively, with 17 bases between them. The CDR3 region is CASSLADRHSYGYTF. CDR3 nucleotides: TGTGCCAGCAGCCTTGCTGACAGGCACTCCTATGGCTACACCTTC.

The chain couples TRBV11-2 to TRBJ1-1; D is perhaps TRBD1 (5 bases). CDR3 size: 14 residues. Trimming pared 5 bases from V and 5 bases from J, leaving 15 bases between. Germline CDR1 is SGHAT and CDR2 is FQNNGV. DNA of the CDR3: TGTGCCAGCAGCCTCAGGGCCGGGTTAACTGAAGCTTTCTTT. Translating gives CASSLRAGLTEAFF.

The chain couples TRBV19 to TRBJ1-2; the D is unclear. V was cut by 5 bases and J by 2 bases, with 18 bases left in between. CDR1 is LNHDA and CDR2 is SQIVND in the germline V gene (reference sequence). The CDR3 has 16 residues. The CDR3 reads CASSPPGKRGNYGYTF. In DNA, the CDR3 is TGTGCCAGTAGTCCCCCCGGGAAACGAGGAAACTATGGCTACACCTTC.

The V gene is TRBV19, the J gene TRBJ1-5, with a possible D match to TRBD1 (6 bases). Trimming pared 4 bases from V and 3 bases from J, leaving 13 bases between. CDR1 is LNHDA, CDR2 SQIVND, per germline (reference sequence). The CDR3 runs to 15 residues. The CDR3 spells CASSSRGGFNQPQHF. The DNA of the CDR3 is TGTGCCAGTAGTAGCAGGGGCGGCTTCAATCAGCCCCAGCATTTT.

V usage is TRBV5-6 and J usage is TRBJ2-5; maybe TRBD1 (6 bases). Trimming removed 0 bases from V and 5 bases from J, with 11 bases in between. CDR3 length equals 14 residues. Germline-derived CDR1 and CDR2 are SGHDT and YYEEEE. As DNA, the CDR3 is TGTGCCAGCAGCTTGGGGCGACAGGTGGAGACCCAGTACTTC. This codes for CASSLGRQVETQYF.